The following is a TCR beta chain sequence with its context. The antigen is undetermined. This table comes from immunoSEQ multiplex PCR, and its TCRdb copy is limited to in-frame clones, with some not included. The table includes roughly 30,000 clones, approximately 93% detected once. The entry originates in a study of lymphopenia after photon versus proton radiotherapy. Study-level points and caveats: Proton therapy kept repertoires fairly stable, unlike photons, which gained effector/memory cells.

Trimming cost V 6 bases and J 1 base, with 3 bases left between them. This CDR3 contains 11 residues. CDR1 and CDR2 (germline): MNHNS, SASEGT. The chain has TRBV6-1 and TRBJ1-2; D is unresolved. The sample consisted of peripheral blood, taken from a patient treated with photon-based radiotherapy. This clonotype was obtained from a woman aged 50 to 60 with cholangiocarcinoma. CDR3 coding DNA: TGTGCCAGCAGCAATAACTATGGCTACACCTTC. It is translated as CASSNNYGYTF.